This entry is about one T cell receptor (beta chain). These data originate in a study of T cell changes during pregnancy in multiple sclerosis. There are 17 residues in the CDR3. V shed 2 bases and J shed 4 bases, with 19 bases lying between them. Germline assignment: CDR1 ENHRY and CDR2 SYGVKD. The data were produced by immunoSEQ multiplex PCR, yet TCRdb's version contains in-frame clones alone and is incomplete. Of 65,000 to 80,000 clones in the sample, over 75% were seen once. This receptor was identified in a female donor with multiple sclerosis, enrolled in a pregnancy study. Sequences were derived from peripheral blood, sampled in the third trimester of pregnancy. The chain recombines TRBV10-3 with TRBJ2-3, with a possible D match to TRBD2 (5 bases). The CDR3 coding sequence is TGTGCCATCAGTGAGCCAACCAACAACCGGGGTGCAGATACGCAGTATTTT. Protein: CAISEPTNNRGADTQYF.